A selection of T cell receptor beta chains follows, all from one sample in a study of T-cell reconstitution after alpha-beta-depleted transplantation in children. MiXCR was run by TCRdb on the PCR reads, yielding one entry per CDR3 protein. The sample holds a few hundred thousand distinct CDR3 sequences, 10% to 15% seen once. The specimen was PBMCs, mostly from graft donor cells, collected 360 days after TCRalphabeta/CD19-depleted stem cell transplant. Every receptor here comes from a male patient between 5 and 17 years old who had a stem cell transplant for acute myeloid leukemia, so the T cells may come from the graft donor. The CDR3 runs from the conserved cysteine through the conserved F or W. A D gene is named only where the DNA matches it firmly. Not every row has a clone size; where given, it reads once, few, many or a size class.

clone size,D gene,J gene,V gene,CDR3 protein,CDR3 DNA
NA,NA,TRBJ1-1,TRBV6-1,CASRTGGSTNTEAFF,TGTGCCAGCAGGACTGGCGGGTCTACGAACACTGAAGCTTTCTTT
NA,TRBD1,TRBJ2-5,TRBV12-3/TRBV12-4,CASSRQLGQGLVTQYF,TGTGCCAGCAGCCGCCAACTGGGACAGGGGTTGGTGACCCAGTACTTC
few,TRBD2,TRBJ2-1,TRBV18,CASSPRVAGPYNEQFF,TGTGCCAGCTCACCACGGGTAGCGGGACCCTACAATGAGCAGTTCTTC
NA,NA,TRBJ2-7,TRBV18,CASSPQHWVYEQYF,TGTGCCAGCTCACCTCAGCACTGGGTCTACGAGCAGTACTTC
few,TRBD2,TRBJ2-2,TRBV24-1,CATSDQGLASRGELFF,TGTGCCACCAGTGATCAGGGACTAGCCTCCAGAGGGGAGCTGTTTTTT
few,NA,TRBJ1-1,TRBV27,CASSWGPGGNTEAFF,TGTGCCAGCAGTTGGGGGCCGGGGGGGAACACTGAAGCTTTCTTT
NA,NA,TRBJ2-1,TRBV5-1,CASSRNSLVGEQFF,TGCGCCAGCAGCCGGAACTCGTTGGTCGGTGAGCAGTTCTTC
NA,NA,TRBJ2-1,TRBV21-1,CASSKYGPIVKIGNEQFF,TGTGCCAGCAGCAAATATGGGCCTATAGTGAAGATAGGTAATGAGCAGTTCTTC
NA,TRBD2,TRBJ2-7,TRBV28,CASSPPGLAVSYEQYF,TGTGCCAGCAGCCCCCCCGGACTAGCGGTTTCCTACGAGCAGTACTTC
few,NA,TRBJ2-3,TRBV28,CASSLWSEGTDTQYF,TGTGCCAGCAGTTTATGGAGTGAGGGTACAGATACGCAGTATTTT
NA,NA,TRBJ1-5,TRBV6-6,CASIGKGQPQHF,TGTGCCAGCATCGGGAAGGGTCAGCCCCAGCATTTT
NA,NA,TRBJ2-1,TRBV29-1,CSVDGGPSSYNEQFF,TGCAGCGTTGACGGAGGTCCAAGCTCCTACAATGAGCAGTTCTTC
few,NA,TRBJ1-5,TRBV28,CASSSRAQPQHF,TGTGCCAGCAGTAGCCGAGCACAGCCCCAGCATTTT
NA,NA,TRBJ2-5,TRBV30,CAWSLAGGGETQYF,TGTGCCTGGAGTCTCGCAGGGGGAGGAGAGACCCAGTACTTC
few,NA,TRBJ2-2,TRBV9,CASSVDTGELFF,TGTGCCAGCAGCGTAGATACCGGGGAGCTGTTTTTT
few,TRBD1,TRBJ2-7,TRBV18,CASSPAGQGSHEQYF,TGTGCCAGCTCACCGGCCGGACAGGGGTCCCACGAGCAGTACTTC
NA,NA,TRBJ2-1,TRBV6-5,CASSYGQGTNEQFF,TGTGCCAGCAGTTACGGTCAGGGGACCAATGAGCAGTTCTTC
NA,NA,TRBJ1-3,TRBV12-3/TRBV12-4,CASGSFPSGNTIYF,TGTGCCAGCGGGAGTTTCCCCTCTGGAAACACCATATATTTT
many,TRBD2,TRBJ2-5,TRBV28,CASSPLGAGVVETQYF,TGTGCCAGCAGCCCTCTTGGAGCGGGAGTTGTAGAGACCCAGTACTTC
few,NA,TRBJ2-4,TRBV15,CATSKPRDNFNIQYF,TGTGCCACCAGCAAGCCACGGGACAATTTCAACATTCAGTACTTC
NA,NA,TRBJ2-1,TRBV20-1,CSAGPGTRNEQFF,TGCAGTGCCGGTCCCGGGACCCGCAATGAGCAGTTCTTC
NA,NA,TRBJ2-5,TRBV6-2/TRBV6-3,CASSWRGTTQETQYF,TGTGCCAGCAGCTGGCGGGGGACAACCCAAGAGACCCAGTACTTC
NA,NA,TRBJ1-5,TRBV4-2,CASSPAGRYSNQPQHF,TGTGCCAGCAGCCCCGCGGGACGATATAGCAATCAGCCCCAGCATTTT
NA,NA,TRBJ2-3,TRBV7-2,CASSLVGISTDTQYF,TGTGCCAGCAGCTTAGTTGGGATTAGCACAGATACGCAGTATTTT
NA,TRBD2,TRBJ2-7,TRBV7-6,CASSLDSGTYEQYF,TGTGCCAGCAGCCTCGATAGCGGGACCTACGAGCAGTACTTC
few,NA,TRBJ2-5,TRBV9,CASGRWETQYF,TGTGCCAGCGGGCGGTGGGAGACCCAGTACTTC
NA,NA,TRBJ2-3,TRBV10-3,CAIRRADLGTDTQYF,TGTGCCATCAGACGAGCGGACCTTGGAACAGATACGCAGTATTTT
NA,TRBD2,TRBJ2-3,TRBV20-1,CSAGRRGGHTDTQYF,TGCAGTGCTGGACGGCGGGGGGGGCACACAGATACGCAGTATTTT
few,TRBD1,TRBJ2-6,TRBV4-3,CASSRATGEWGANVLTF,TGCGCCAGCAGCCGCGCGACAGGGGAATGGGGGGCCAACGTCCTGACTTTC
NA,NA,TRBJ1-5,TRBV28,CASSSPQGPNQPQHF,TGTGCCAGCAGTTCCCCTCAGGGGCCTAATCAGCCCCAGCATTTT
few,TRBD2,TRBJ2-5,TRBV15,CATSRERTGGPRETQYF,TGTGCCACCAGCAGAGAAAGGACGGGAGGGCCCAGAGAGACCCAGTACTTC
few,TRBD2,TRBJ2-1,TRBV7-2,CASSSGLAGGREQFF,TGTGCCAGCAGCTCGGGACTAGCGGGGGGACGAGAGCAGTTCTTC
few,NA,TRBJ2-5,TRBV28,CASSFSGYGETQYF,TGTGCCAGCAGTTTCTCGGGGTACGGAGAGACCCAGTACTTC
few,NA,TRBJ2-1,TRBV29-1,CSVETSSYNEQFF,TGCAGCGTTGAGACGAGCTCCTACAATGAGCAGTTCTTC
few,NA,TRBJ1-1,TRBV29-1,CTARDTEAFF,TGCACCGCTCGGGACACTGAAGCTTTCTTT
NA,TRBD2,TRBJ2-1,TRBV20-1,CSARFMGLASLRDNEQFF,TGCAGTGCCCGGTTTATGGGACTAGCGTCACTAAGGGACAATGAGCAGTTCTTC
few,NA,TRBJ2-7,TRBV20-1,CSARDGAHYEQYF,TGCAGTGCTAGAGACGGGGCACACTACGAGCAGTACTTC
many,NA,TRBJ2-7,TRBV20-1,CSAREVAYEQYF,TGCAGTGCTAGAGAAGTGGCCTACGAGCAGTACTTC
NA,NA,TRBJ2-7,TRBV5-1,CASSWYEGSYEQYF,TGCGCCAGCAGCTGGTATGAGGGGTCCTACGAGCAGTACTTC
NA,TRBD1,TRBJ1-5,TRBV10-3,CAISETRQGRYSNQPQHF,TGTGCCATCAGTGAAACTAGACAGGGTCGGTATAGCAATCAGCCCCAGCATTTT
NA,NA,TRBJ2-6,TRBV4-3,CASSQGVPFQLFGANVLTF,TGCGCCAGCAGCCAAGGTGTGCCTTTCCAGCTCTTTGGGGCCAACGTCCTGACTTTC
NA,TRBD2,TRBJ2-3,TRBV20-1,CSARGTSGEASTDTQYF,TGCAGTGCTAGAGGGACTAGCGGGGAGGCTAGCACAGATACGCAGTATTTT
many,NA,TRBJ2-4,TRBV10-3,CASPWREKNIQYF,TGTGCCTCCCCATGGAGGGAGAAAAACATTCAGTACTTC
many,NA,TRBJ2-7,TRBV29-1,CSVEEPGEQYF,TGCAGCGTTGAAGAGCCGGGAGAGCAGTACTTC
many,NA,TRBJ2-3,TRBV7-3,CASSLRFGADTQYF,TGTGCCAGCAGCTTACGCTTCGGCGCGGATACGCAGTATTTT
few,NA,TRBJ2-1,TRBV27,CASAGGGGTRPYNEQFF,TGTGCCAGCGCAGGGGGGGGCGGGACTAGACCTTACAATGAGCAGTTCTTC
NA,NA,TRBJ2-5,TRBV29-1,CSVLPSQETQYF,TGCAGCGTTCTGCCCAGCCAAGAGACCCAGTACTTC
NA,NA,TRBJ2-5,TRBV7-9,CASSTGTYKETQYF,TGTGCCAGCAGCACCGGGACTTATAAAGAGACCCAGTACTTC
few,NA,TRBJ2-7,TRBV28,CASSSLLLVSYEQYF,TGTGCCAGCAGTTCCCTGCTTCTAGTTTCCTACGAGCAGTACTTC
NA,TRBD2,TRBJ2-1,TRBV5-6,CAISHGLAGVGNEQFF,TGTGCCATCAGCCACGGACTAGCGGGAGTAGGAAATGAGCAGTTCTTC
few,NA,TRBJ2-1,TRBV14,CASSQEWDSSPSYNEQFF,TGTGCCAGCAGCCAAGAATGGGACTCCTCACCCTCCTACAATGAGCAGTTCTTC
NA,TRBD2,TRBJ2-5,TRBV12-3/TRBV12-4,CAISLVGSGTLLGETQYF,TGTGCCATCAGTTTAGTCGGTAGCGGGACCCTTTTGGGCGAGACCCAGTACTTC
NA,NA,TRBJ1-1,TRBV20-1,CSALTGTTEAFF,TGCAGTGCTCTTACAGGGACCACTGAAGCTTTCTTT
many,NA,TRBJ1-3,TRBV28,CASSFPGTAPSGNTIYF,TGTGCCAGCAGTTTCCCTGGGACGGCGCCTTCTGGAAACACCATATATTTT
many,TRBD1,TRBJ2-3,TRBV20-1,CSASAGTASTDTQYF,TGCAGTGCTAGCGCCGGGACAGCAAGCACAGATACGCAGTATTTT
NA,TRBD1,TRBJ1-5,TRBV20-1,CSAGDRGNQPEHF,TGCAGTGCTGGGGACAGGGGTAATCAGCCCGAGCATTTT
NA,NA,TRBJ2-7,TRBV20-1,CSARPQAYEQYF,TGCAGTGCTAGACCACAGGCCTACGAGCAGTACTTC
many,NA,TRBJ2-4,TRBV5-1,CASSLYRSGENIQYF,TGCGCCAGCAGCTTGTATCGGTCGGGAGAGAACATTCAGTACTTC
few,NA,TRBJ2-7,TRBV20-1,CSACTRGSSYEQYF,TGCAGTGCGTGTACACGGGGGAGCTCCTACGAGCAGTACTTC